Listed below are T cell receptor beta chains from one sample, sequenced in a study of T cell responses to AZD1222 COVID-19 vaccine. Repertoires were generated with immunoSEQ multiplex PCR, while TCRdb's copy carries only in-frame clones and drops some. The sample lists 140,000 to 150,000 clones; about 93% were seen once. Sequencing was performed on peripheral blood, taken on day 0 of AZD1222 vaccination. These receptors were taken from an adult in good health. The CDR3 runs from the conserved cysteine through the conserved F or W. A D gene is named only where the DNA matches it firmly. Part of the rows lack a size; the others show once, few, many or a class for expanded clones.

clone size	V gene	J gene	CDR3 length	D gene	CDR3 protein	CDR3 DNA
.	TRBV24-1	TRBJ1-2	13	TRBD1	CATSDRTGHGYTF	TGTGCCACCAGTGATCGGACAGGGCATGGCTACACCTTC
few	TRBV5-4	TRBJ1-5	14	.	CASSPGLINQPQHF	TGTGCCAGCAGCCCGGGACTCATCAATCAGCCCCAGCATTTT
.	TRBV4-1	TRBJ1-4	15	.	CASSQLVTTNEKLFF	TGCGCCAGCAGCCAACTGGTAACAACTAATGAAAAACTGTTTTTT
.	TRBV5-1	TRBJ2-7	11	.	CASSLEREQYF	TGCGCCAGCAGCTTGGAACGGGAGCAGTACTTC
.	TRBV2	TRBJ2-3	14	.	CASSPRLLTDTQYF	TGTGCCAGCAGCCCCAGACTACTCACAGATACGCAGTATTTT
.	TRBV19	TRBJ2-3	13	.	CASSMAGADTQYF	TGTGCCAGTAGTATGGCGGGGGCGGATACGCAGTATTTT
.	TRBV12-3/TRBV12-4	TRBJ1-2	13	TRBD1	CASSKQGADGYTF	TGTGCCAGCAGCAAACAGGGGGCAGATGGCTACACCTTC
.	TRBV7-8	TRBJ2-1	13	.	CASSPRVGNEQFF	TGTGCCAGCAGCCCGAGGGTGGGCAATGAGCAGTTCTTC
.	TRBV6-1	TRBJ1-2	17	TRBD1	CASSESRTGSSSYGYTF	TGTGCCAGCAGTGAATCTAGGACAGGAAGCTCCTCTTATGGCTACACCTTC
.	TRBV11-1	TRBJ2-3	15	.	CASSLDYESTDTQYF	TGTGCCAGCAGCTTGGACTACGAAAGCACAGATACGCAGTATTTT
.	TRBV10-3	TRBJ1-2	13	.	CAITPAGENGYTF	TGTGCCATCACCCCAGCGGGGGAGAACGGCTACACCTTC
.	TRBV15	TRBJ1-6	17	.	CATSRDSATSYNSPLHF	TGTGCCACCAGCAGAGATAGTGCCACCTCCTATAATTCACCCCTCCACTTT
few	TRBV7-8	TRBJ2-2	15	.	CASSLRQLNTGELFF	TGTGCCAGCAGCTTAAGGCAACTGAACACCGGGGAGCTGTTTTTT
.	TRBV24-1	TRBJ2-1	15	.	CATSGTGRWYNEQFF	TGTGCCACCTCGGGGACGGGGAGGTGGTACAATGAGCAGTTCTTC
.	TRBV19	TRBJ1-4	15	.	CASSPQGVFGEKLFF	TGTGCCAGTAGTCCCCAGGGAGTTTTTGGGGAAAAACTGTTTTTT
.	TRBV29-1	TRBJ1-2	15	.	CSVTWRGQLNYGYTF	TGCAGCGTCACCTGGCGGGGTCAGCTAAACTATGGCTACACCTTC
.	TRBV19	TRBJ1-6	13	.	CASSATGLSPLHF	TGTGCCAGTAGTGCAACAGGGTTGTCACCCCTCCACTTT
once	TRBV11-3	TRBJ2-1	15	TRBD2	CASSLVSGRGNEQFF	TGTGCCAGCAGCTTAGTTAGCGGGAGAGGCAATGAGCAGTTCTTC
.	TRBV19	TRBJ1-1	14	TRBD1	CASKTRDRDTEAFF	TGTGCCAGTAAGACCCGGGACAGGGATACTGAAGCTTTCTTT
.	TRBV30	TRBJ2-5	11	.	CAWSVLETQYF	TGTGCCTGGAGTGTCTTGGAGACCCAGTACTTC
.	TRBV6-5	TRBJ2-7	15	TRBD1	CASSPRQGSSYEQYF	TGTGCCAGCAGTCCTCGACAGGGGAGCTCCTACGAGCAGTACTTC
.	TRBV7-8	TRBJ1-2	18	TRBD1	CASSRGGRGQEGNYGYTF	TGTGCCAGCAGCCGGGGGGGTAGGGGACAGGAAGGCAACTATGGCTACACCTTC
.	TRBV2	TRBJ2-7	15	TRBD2	CASSELAGGPYEQYF	TGTGCCAGCAGTGAATTGGCGGGAGGGCCGTACGAGCAGTACTTC
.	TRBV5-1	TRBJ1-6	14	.	CASSSGTQNSPLHF	TGCGCCAGCAGTTCCGGGACCCAAAATTCACCCCTCCACTTT
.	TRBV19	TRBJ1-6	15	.	CASSEREIRNSPLHF	TGTGCCAGTAGTGAGAGGGAAATTCGCAATTCACCCCTCCACTTT
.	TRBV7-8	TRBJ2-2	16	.	CASSYNSKSNTGELFF	TGTGCCAGCAGCTATAACAGCAAATCGAACACCGGGGAGCTGTTTTTT
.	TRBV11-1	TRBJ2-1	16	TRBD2	CASSSPAGGRDNEQFF	TGTGCCAGCAGCTCCCCTGCTGGCGGGAGGGACAATGAGCAGTTCTTC
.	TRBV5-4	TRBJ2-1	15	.	CASSPRGQRYNEQFF	TGTGCCAGCAGCCCGCGAGGCCAGAGATACAATGAGCAGTTCTTC
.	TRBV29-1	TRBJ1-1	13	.	CSVEVPGDTGAFF	TGCAGCGTTGAAGTTCCGGGCGACACAGGAGCTTTCTTT
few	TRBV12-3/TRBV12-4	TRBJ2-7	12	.	CASSVTDYEQYF	TGTGCCAGCAGCGTGACAGATTACGAGCAGTACTTC
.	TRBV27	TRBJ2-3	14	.	CASSAGVTTDTQYF	TGTGCCAGCAGCGCAGGGGTTACCACAGATACGCAGTATTTT
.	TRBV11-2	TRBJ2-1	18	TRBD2	CASSSRGLAGDPYNEQFF	TGTGCCAGCAGCTCTCGTGGACTAGCGGGAGACCCCTACAATGAGCAGTTCTTC
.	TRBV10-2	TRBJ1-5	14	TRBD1	CASRQGEINQPQHF	TGCGCCAGCAGACAGGGGGAGATCAATCAGCCCCAGCATTTT
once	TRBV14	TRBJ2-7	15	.	CASSQDAQRAYEQYF	TGTGCCAGCAGCCAAGATGCCCAGCGAGCCTACGAGCAGTACTTC
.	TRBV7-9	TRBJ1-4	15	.	CASSLVGGVGEKLFF	TGTGCCAGCAGCTTAGTTGGGGGTGTCGGGGAAAAACTGTTTTTT
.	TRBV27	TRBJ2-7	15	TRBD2	CASSLSAGVSYEQYF	TGTGCCAGCAGTTTATCGGCGGGAGTCAGCTACGAGCAGTACTTC
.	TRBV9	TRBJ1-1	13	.	CASSFSAGTEAFF	TGTGCCAGCAGCTTCTCCGCAGGCACTGAAGCTTTCTTT
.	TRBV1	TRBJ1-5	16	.	CTSSQRRGRSNQPQHF	TGCACCAGCAGCCAACGGCGGGGCCGAAGCAATCAGCCCCAGCATTTT
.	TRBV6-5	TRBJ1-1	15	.	CASSGAGASITEAFF	TGTGCCAGCAGCGGGGCAGGGGCGAGTATCACTGAAGCTTTCTTT
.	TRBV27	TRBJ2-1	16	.	CASSLGPVTGYNEQFF	TGTGCCAGCAGTTTGGGACCAGTAACGGGCTACAATGAGCAGTTCTTC
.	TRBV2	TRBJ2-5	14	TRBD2	CASMTSGYQETQYF	TGTGCCAGCATGACTAGCGGGTACCAAGAGACCCAGTACTTC
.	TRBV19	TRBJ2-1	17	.	CASSPFRDASSYNEQFF	TGTGCCAGTAGCCCCTTCCGGGACGCCAGCTCCTACAATGAGCAGTTCTTC
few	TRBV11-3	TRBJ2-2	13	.	CASSLGGGGELFF	TGTGCCAGCAGCTTAGGGGGTGGCGGGGAGCTGTTTTTT
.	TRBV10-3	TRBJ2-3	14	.	CAISEGGSTDTQYF	TGTGCCATCAGTGAGGGCGGGTCCACAGATACGCAGTATTTT
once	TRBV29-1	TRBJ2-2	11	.	CSVAEGGELFF	TGCAGCGTTGCCGAGGGCGGGGAGCTGTTTTTT
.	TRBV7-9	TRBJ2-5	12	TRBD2	CASRGLGETQYF	TGTGCCAGCAGAGGACTAGGGGAGACCCAGTACTTC
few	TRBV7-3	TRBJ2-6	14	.	CASSSISGANVLTF	TGTGCCAGCAGCTCAATCTCTGGGGCCAACGTCCTGACTTTC
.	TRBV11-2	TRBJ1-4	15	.	CASQSSDSTNEKLFF	TGTGCCAGCCAATCTTCGGACTCCACTAATGAAAAACTGTTTTTT
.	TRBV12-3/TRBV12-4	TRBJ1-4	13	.	CASSLGAGEKLFF	TGTGCCAGCAGTTTAGGTGCAGGTGAAAAACTGTTTTTT
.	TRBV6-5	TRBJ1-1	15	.	CASSLLETLNTEAFF	TGTGCCAGCAGTCTCTTAGAAACTTTGAACACTGAAGCTTTCTTT
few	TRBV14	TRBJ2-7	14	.	CASSQDAGAYEQYF	TGTGCCAGCAGCCAAGACGCAGGCGCCTACGAGCAGTACTTC
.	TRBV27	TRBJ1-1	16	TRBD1	CASSLRDRGPNTEAFF	TGTGCCAGCAGTCTACGGGACAGGGGCCCCAACACTGAAGCTTTCTTT